The clone carrying this T cell receptor (beta chain) appeared once. Its antigen is not identified. Both 60 Vbeta primers and 13 Jbeta primers went into the PCR. Data came from immunoSEQ multiplex PCR; TCRdb stores just in-frame clones and leaves some out. The table includes some 150,000 clones, around 82% detected once. Deletions cut 5 bases from V and 4 bases from J, with 11 bases between. This CDR3 has 13 amino acids. CDR1 is WNHNN and CDR2 is SYGVQD in the germline V gene (reference sequence). Healthy donors of bone marrow made up the group. This sample was included in a study of cytomegalovirus exposure and HLA in healthy donors. Study-wide background: There were 300 to 400 genotyped donors. Of these, 81% fell in the genetic ancestry cluster associated with self-reported Caucasian donors. Study conclusions and caveats: What a later analysis reportedly showed was that an Asian-associated ancestry cluster had fewer N-insertions than the approximately 700-donor mean. Later analysis associated a missense DCLRE1C variant with TCR beta V- and J-gene trimming.

Sequences were obtained from PBMCs. The TCR sequence derives from a woman aged 50 to 65 in good health and CMV-seropositive. The chain combines TRBV10-1 with TRBJ2-5; D is uncertain. CDR3 sequence reads: CASSPGSGETQYF. The CDR3 nucleotides read TGCGCCAGCAGTCCGGGTTCCGGAGAGACCCAGTACTTC.